A selection of T cell receptor beta chains follows, all from one sample in a study of Graves' ophthalmopathy and Graves' hyperthyroidism. TCRdb reprocessed the multiplex PCR reads via MiXCR and lists one record per CDR3 protein. The data contain 740,000 or so distinct CDR3 sequences, 40% of them singletons. The sample taken for sequencing was peripheral blood. The receptors were gathered from an adult man with Graves' ophthalmopathy. Each CDR3 is given with its conserved first and last residue. D genes are given only for firm matches. The size field is filled for only some rows; it gives once, few, many or a size class.

d_call: .
v_call: TRBV19
clone_size: once
j_call: TRBJ2-2
cdr3_nt: TGTGCCAGTAGCCCAGCGAGGGCCGGGGAGCTGTTTTTT
cdr3_aa: CASSPARAGELFF

d_call: TRBD1
v_call: TRBV11-1
clone_size: .
j_call: TRBJ2-7
cdr3_nt: TGTGCCAGCAGTTCGTGGACAGGGGCGGACTACGAGCAGTACTTC
cdr3_aa: CASSSWTGADYEQYF

d_call: .
v_call: TRBV29-1
clone_size: many
j_call: TRBJ2-7
cdr3_nt: TGCAGCGTTGAAGAAACAGGGCTTATAACCGAGCAGTACTTC
cdr3_aa: CSVEETGLITEQYF

d_call: .
v_call: TRBV29-1
clone_size: few
j_call: TRBJ1-2
cdr3_nt: TGCAGCGTTGGGCAGGGAGGCTACACCTTC
cdr3_aa: CSVGQGGYTF

d_call: .
v_call: TRBV4-1
clone_size: .
j_call: TRBJ1-2
cdr3_nt: TGCGCCAGCAGCCAAGATAACGGATTCTATGGCTACACCTTC
cdr3_aa: CASSQDNGFYGYTF

d_call: .
v_call: TRBV29-1
clone_size: .
j_call: TRBJ2-1
cdr3_nt: TGCAGCGTTGGGGAAATGGGTAATGAGCAGTTCTTC
cdr3_aa: CSVGEMGNEQFF

d_call: .
v_call: TRBV6-1
clone_size: .
j_call: TRBJ1-1
cdr3_nt: TGTGCCAGCAGCAGGGGAAAGGGGACTGAAGCTTTCTTT
cdr3_aa: CASSRGKGTEAFF

d_call: .
v_call: TRBV4-2
clone_size: many
j_call: TRBJ2-7
cdr3_nt: TGTGCCAGCAGCCAAGATAACTACGAGCAGTACTTC
cdr3_aa: CASSQDNYEQYF

d_call: .
v_call: TRBV3-1
clone_size: .
j_call: TRBJ1-1
cdr3_nt: TGTGCCACCTCGGGTTCGAGCACTGAAGCTTTCTTT
cdr3_aa: CATSGSSTEAFF

d_call: TRBD1
v_call: TRBV25-1
clone_size: once
j_call: TRBJ1-1
cdr3_nt: TGTGCCAGCTTAAGACAGGGTAACACTGAAGCTTTCTTT
cdr3_aa: CASLRQGNTEAFF

d_call: TRBD1
v_call: TRBV6-5
clone_size: .
j_call: TRBJ1-2
cdr3_nt: TGTGCCAGCAGTTCCTGGACAGGGGACGGCTACACCTTC
cdr3_aa: CASSSWTGDGYTF

d_call: .
v_call: TRBV14
clone_size: many
j_call: TRBJ2-6
cdr3_nt: TGTGCCAGCAGCCAGAACATCGGCTCTGGGGCCAACGTCCTGACTTTC
cdr3_aa: CASSQNIGSGANVLTF

d_call: .
v_call: TRBV10-3
clone_size: .
j_call: TRBJ1-4
cdr3_nt: TGTGCCATCAGTAAAAGGACTGCGCTTGCAACTAATGAAAAACTGTTTTTT
cdr3_aa: CAISKRTALATNEKLFF

d_call: .
v_call: TRBV7-9
clone_size: .
j_call: TRBJ2-2
cdr3_nt: TGTGCCAGCAGCACTAGGACAGCCCGGGAGCTGTTTTTT
cdr3_aa: CASSTRTARELFF

d_call: TRBD1
v_call: TRBV6-2/TRBV6-3
clone_size: once
j_call: TRBJ2-7
cdr3_nt: TGTGCCAGCAGTTACTCGGTTCGGGACAGCCCCTACGAGCAGTACTTC
cdr3_aa: CASSYSVRDSPYEQYF

d_call: .
v_call: TRBV29-1
clone_size: .
j_call: TRBJ2-6
cdr3_nt: TGCAGCGGGCTTAAGTCTGGGCCCTACGTCCTGACTTTC
cdr3_aa: CSGLKSGPYVLTF

d_call: .
v_call: TRBV12-3/TRBV12-4
clone_size: .
j_call: TRBJ1-2
cdr3_nt: TGTGCCAGCAGCCCGACCCCGAGGGGGGGCGTGAGCTATGGCTACACCTTC
cdr3_aa: CASSPTPRGGVSYGYTF

d_call: TRBD1
v_call: TRBV20-1
clone_size: few
j_call: TRBJ1-1
cdr3_nt: TGCAGTGCTAGGGTAGGACAGGGGAACACTGAAGCTTTCTTT
cdr3_aa: CSARVGQGNTEAFF

d_call: TRBD1
v_call: TRBV4-1
clone_size: .
j_call: TRBJ1-4
cdr3_nt: TGCGCCAGCAGCCAAGAAGGGACAGGGGCCGAAAAACCGTTTTTT
cdr3_aa: CASSQEGTGAEKPFF

d_call: TRBD2
v_call: TRBV11-2
clone_size: .
j_call: TRBJ2-3
cdr3_nt: TGTGCCAGCAGCTCCATAGCGGGGCGGGGAGATACGCAGTATTTT
cdr3_aa: CASSSIAGRGDTQYF

d_call: .
v_call: TRBV10-3
clone_size: .
j_call: TRBJ1-2
cdr3_nt: TGTGCCAGCAGTTTATCCCGCCAGGTAGCTAACTATGGCTACACCTTC
cdr3_aa: CASSLSRQVANYGYTF

d_call: .
v_call: TRBV24-1
clone_size: many
j_call: TRBJ2-2
cdr3_nt: TGTGCCACCAGTGATTCGACAGGTGGGGGGAACATCGGGGAGCTGTTTTTT
cdr3_aa: CATSDSTGGGNIGELFF

d_call: TRBD1
v_call: TRBV2
clone_size: once
j_call: TRBJ1-3
cdr3_nt: TGTGCCAGCAGCCACGGGACAGGGGGGCACACCATATATTTT
cdr3_aa: CASSHGTGGHTIYF

d_call: .
v_call: TRBV10-3
clone_size: .
j_call: TRBJ1-2
cdr3_nt: TGTGCCATCAGCAGTGACCTTTCTGGGGGCGATGGCTACACCTTC
cdr3_aa: CAISSDLSGGDGYTF

d_call: .
v_call: TRBV10-2
clone_size: few
j_call: TRBJ1-6
cdr3_nt: TGTGCCAGCAGTGACTCGGGGGCGAGGAATTCACCCCTCCACTTT
cdr3_aa: CASSDSGARNSPLHF

d_call: .
v_call: TRBV19
clone_size: many
j_call: TRBJ1-5
cdr3_nt: TGTGCCAGTACCGCGCGGGAGTCGGAGCCCCAGCATTTT
cdr3_aa: CASTARESEPQHF

d_call: .
v_call: TRBV6-1
clone_size: .
j_call: TRBJ1-5
cdr3_nt: TGTGCCAGCGGTCCGAGAGGAGACATAGCCTCCGTTCAGCCCCAGCATTTT
cdr3_aa: CASGPRGDIASVQPQHF

d_call: .
v_call: TRBV9
clone_size: few
j_call: TRBJ1-4
cdr3_nt: TGTGCCAGCAGCGTAGGAACAAGGGGTTCGAATGAAAAACTGTTTTTT
cdr3_aa: CASSVGTRGSNEKLFF

d_call: .
v_call: TRBV12-5
clone_size: .
j_call: TRBJ2-2
cdr3_nt: TGTGCTAGTGGTTTGGCGGGGGGCAGCGGCACCGGGGAGCTGTTTTTT
cdr3_aa: CASGLAGGSGTGELFF

d_call: TRBD1
v_call: TRBV12-3/TRBV12-4
clone_size: few
j_call: TRBJ2-5
cdr3_nt: TGTGCCAGCACCTATAACAGGGGAGAGACCCAGTACTTC
cdr3_aa: CASTYNRGETQYF

d_call: .
v_call: TRBV7-9
clone_size: many
j_call: TRBJ2-5
cdr3_nt: TGTGCCAGCAGCTCGCAGGGATGGGGAGAGACCCAGTACTTC
cdr3_aa: CASSSQGWGETQYF

d_call: TRBD1
v_call: TRBV14
clone_size: few
j_call: TRBJ1-1
cdr3_nt: TGTGCCAGCAGCCAAGGGGCAGGGGGCATCACTGAAGCTTTCTTT
cdr3_aa: CASSQGAGGITEAFF

d_call: .
v_call: TRBV7-3
clone_size: many
j_call: TRBJ2-6
cdr3_nt: TGTGCCAGCAGCTCTACAGGGCCTGGGGCCAACGTCCTGACTTTC
cdr3_aa: CASSSTGPGANVLTF

d_call: .
v_call: TRBV7-9
clone_size: .
j_call: TRBJ1-2
cdr3_nt: TGTGCCAGCAGCCAGGGATGGGAGGGGCACTATGGCTACACCTTC
cdr3_aa: CASSQGWEGHYGYTF

d_call: .
v_call: TRBV5-1
clone_size: many
j_call: TRBJ1-4
cdr3_nt: TGCGCCAGCAGCGTTGGGACTAGAGGTGAAAAACTGTTTTTT
cdr3_aa: CASSVGTRGEKLFF

d_call: TRBD1
v_call: TRBV24-1
clone_size: few
j_call: TRBJ1-5
cdr3_nt: TGTGCCAGCAGAGAACAGGGGGCGTGGAATCAGCCCCAGCATTTT
cdr3_aa: CASREQGAWNQPQHF

d_call: .
v_call: TRBV7-9
clone_size: many
j_call: TRBJ2-7
cdr3_nt: TGTGCCAGCAGCTTAAACAGGGACCACGAGCAGTACTTC
cdr3_aa: CASSLNRDHEQYF

d_call: TRBD1
v_call: TRBV20-1
clone_size: few
j_call: TRBJ2-2
cdr3_nt: TGCAGTGCTAGAGCAAATACAGGGGGCTACACCGGGGAGCTGTTTTTT
cdr3_aa: CSARANTGGYTGELFF

d_call: .
v_call: TRBV25-1
clone_size: .
j_call: TRBJ2-2
cdr3_nt: TGTGCCAGCAGTCCTAGGGTTCCCGGGGAGCTGTTTTTT
cdr3_aa: CASSPRVPGELFF

d_call: .
v_call: TRBV20-1
clone_size: few
j_call: TRBJ2-5
cdr3_nt: TGCAGTGCAAACTCGGACTCGCAAGAGACCCAGTACTTC
cdr3_aa: CSANSDSQETQYF

d_call: TRBD1
v_call: TRBV27
clone_size: .
j_call: TRBJ2-6
cdr3_nt: TGTGCCGGCCACAGGGGTGCTGGGGCCAACGTCCTGACTTTC
cdr3_aa: CAGHRGAGANVLTF

d_call: .
v_call: TRBV2
clone_size: .
j_call: TRBJ1-2
cdr3_nt: TGTGCCAGCGGAGCGCCAGGAGGGATGTTAGACGGCTACACCTTC
cdr3_aa: CASGAPGGMLDGYTF

d_call: TRBD2
v_call: TRBV7-2
clone_size: .
j_call: TRBJ2-3
cdr3_nt: TGTGCCAGCAGCGTAGGACTAGCGGGGACAGATACGCAGTATTTT
cdr3_aa: CASSVGLAGTDTQYF

d_call: .
v_call: TRBV12-3/TRBV12-4
clone_size: .
j_call: TRBJ2-7
cdr3_nt: TGTGCCAGCAGTCACGGCAGGGAGAGCTCCTACGAGCAGTACTTC
cdr3_aa: CASSHGRESSYEQYF

d_call: TRBD1
v_call: TRBV10-3
clone_size: .
j_call: TRBJ2-7
cdr3_nt: TGTGCCATCCGCCGGGACAGGGCCCCCTACGAGCAGTACTTC
cdr3_aa: CAIRRDRAPYEQYF

d_call: TRBD2
v_call: TRBV20-1
clone_size: .
j_call: TRBJ2-5
cdr3_nt: TGCAGTGCTAGTAGCGGGGGCCTCCAAGAGACCCAGTACTTC
cdr3_aa: CSASSGGLQETQYF

d_call: .
v_call: TRBV14
clone_size: many
j_call: TRBJ1-1
cdr3_nt: TGTGCCAGCAGCCAAGTCCGTACAGGGGAAGCTTTCTTT
cdr3_aa: CASSQVRTGEAFF

d_call: .
v_call: TRBV6-5
clone_size: .
j_call: TRBJ1-2
cdr3_nt: TGTGCCAGCAGAAGAACAGCGGGCCCTGGCTACACCTTC
cdr3_aa: CASRRTAGPGYTF

d_call: .
v_call: TRBV29-1
clone_size: once
j_call: TRBJ2-5
cdr3_nt: TGCAGCGTTGACGGGGGATCTCAAGAGACCCAGTACTTC
cdr3_aa: CSVDGGSQETQYF

d_call: .
v_call: TRBV24-1
clone_size: .
j_call: TRBJ1-5
cdr3_nt: TGTGCCACCAGTGCTAGCGTCAGGGCAAATCAGCCCCAGCATTTT
cdr3_aa: CATSASVRANQPQHF

d_call: .
v_call: TRBV2
clone_size: many
j_call: TRBJ1-2
cdr3_nt: TGTGCCAGCAGTGAACAGGGGTTCGGCTACACCTTC
cdr3_aa: CASSEQGFGYTF

d_call: .
v_call: TRBV29-1
clone_size: many
j_call: TRBJ1-2
cdr3_nt: TGCAGCGTTTTTGGAGGGGATGGCTACACCTTC
cdr3_aa: CSVFGGDGYTF

d_call: TRBD2
v_call: TRBV7-9
clone_size: .
j_call: TRBJ2-3
cdr3_nt: TGTGCCAGCAGCCAACTAGCGAGAGATACGCAGTATTTT
cdr3_aa: CASSQLARDTQYF

d_call: .
v_call: TRBV25-1
clone_size: few
j_call: TRBJ2-7
cdr3_nt: TGTGCCAGCAGCCAAGGGACGGTCGCCTACGAGCAGTACTTC
cdr3_aa: CASSQGTVAYEQYF

d_call: .
v_call: TRBV20-1
clone_size: .
j_call: TRBJ1-1
cdr3_nt: TGCAGTGCCAGAGAGGGCAACACTGAAGCTTTCTTT
cdr3_aa: CSAREGNTEAFF

d_call: .
v_call: TRBV5-1
clone_size: .
j_call: TRBJ2-2
cdr3_nt: TGCGCCAGCAGCTTGGGACAGAAGGTCACCGGGGAGCTGTTTTTT
cdr3_aa: CASSLGQKVTGELFF

d_call: TRBD1
v_call: TRBV20-1
clone_size: .
j_call: TRBJ1-5
cdr3_nt: TGCAGTGCTTCGGACAGGGAAAGCAATCAGCCCCAGCATTTT
cdr3_aa: CSASDRESNQPQHF